The clone carrying this T cell receptor beta chain has just one count. Antigen: not known. This table comes from immunoSEQ multiplex PCR, and its TCRdb copy is limited to in-frame clones, with some not included. This table has about 38,000 clones, 70% appearing once. Expansion with viral peptide pools was applied to antigen-specific CD4+ T cells by the ViraFEST assay prior to sequencing. Between days 10 and 11 of culture, CD4+ T cells were separated out. Prior SARS-CoV-2 infection was absent in the vaccine recipients, as shown by negative nucleocapsid antibodies. The culture medium for 1.5 million to 2 million PBMC per well included around 9 IU/ml IL-2 and about 9.9 ug/ml peptides. Researchers swapped half the medium for IL-2 medium on both days 3 and 7. The data derive from a study of vaccination effects on CD4 cells after COVID-19. Findings of the study overall: Vaccine- and infection-induced clones showed marked clonal contraction late following vaccination. In vaccinees who were healthy, merely 1 out of 255 vaccine-induced clones cross-reacted with common cold coronaviruses.

This clonotype was sampled from a human donor who received a COVID-19 vaccine. Sequencing used CD4+ T cells from PBMCs cultured with SARS-CoV-2 spike peptides, obtained before COVID-19 vaccination.

CDR3 nucleotides: TGTGCCAGCGCTTCCGGGAAGAACTATGGCTACACCTTC. This translates into CASASGKNYGYTF. V gene TRBV19 combines with J gene TRBJ1-2, with D unclear. Germline values: CDR1 LNHDA, CDR2 SQIVND (reference sequence). The CDR3 covers 13 residues. The germline V and J ends were trimmed by 9 bases and 2 bases, with 13 bases remaining between them.